This TCR beta chain was captured in a study of blood T cell repertoires in COVID-19. Background on the study: Both acute and convalescent COVID-19 samples were obtained from the United States, Italy and Spain. From T cells, B-cell-depleted T cells, or PBMCs came the material, which was cDNA or gDNA.

Trimming took off 9 bases at V and 7 bases at J, with 15 bases between the two ends. Germline V CDR1 and CDR2: SEHNR, FQNEAQ (reference sequence). The CDR3 extends over 12 amino acids. Here immunoSEQ multiplex PCR was the method, and the copy in TCRdb shows in-frame clones only, minus some. This table holds approximately 290,000 clones, just under 90% found once. This sequence originates from a woman in her thirties with COVID-19, enrolled during active disease. The specimen was peripheral blood. V usage is TRBV7-9 and J usage is TRBJ1-2, with unresolved D. The CDR3 spells CASRPLGGGYTF. The CDR3, as DNA: TGTGCCAGTCGACCCCTCGGAGGTGGCTACACCTTC.